What follows is one TCR beta chain and its context. Its matching antigen is unknown. The read ends 3 residues early relative to the CDR3; the germline J gene fills the gap. CDR1 and CDR2 (germline): DFQATT, SNEGSKA (reference sequence). After removal of 0 bases from V and 0 bases from J, the junction contained 8 bases not matched to a gene. This CDR3 region has 17 residues. This sample was taken from a study of T cell clonality in common variable immunodeficiency. Whole-study results and caveats: In common variable immunodeficiency, TCR beta chains reportedly carried fewer deletions and N-nucleotide insertions.

Profiling relied on immunoSEQ multiplex PCR, and the TCRdb table lists in-frame clones only, not all of them. The sample presents 25,000 to 35,000 clones, none singletons. Material for sequencing was peripheral blood mononuclear cells. The V gene is TRBV20-1, the J gene TRBJ2-3; 8 bases line up with TRBD2. This receptor was identified in a human donor with common variable immunodeficiency. CDR3 protein: CSARDLDERGSTDTQYF. The CDR3 DNA, read in part, is TGCAGTGCTAGAGATTTGGACGAGCGGGGGAGCACAGATACG.